These 22 T cell receptor beta chains share one sample of origin, sequenced in a study of human T cells and chemical hapten exposure. MiXCR, applied by TCRdb to the RACE reads, yields one record per CDR3 protein. This table holds 65,000 to 85,000 distinct CDR3 sequences, 10% to 15% found once. Stated time point: patch test 1, 2 weeks after DPC sensitization. The treatment was: therapeutic diphenylcyclopropenone sensitization with weekly scalp DPC. This specimen consisted of whole blood, obtained in connection with sensitization to the hapten diphenylcyclopropenone (DPC). These TCRs come from a woman aged 60-75 years with alopecia areata. Some clones in this sample may be carry-over from other donors' samples.

This clonotype was counted at least ten times. The rearrangement links TRBV4-2 to TRBJ2-2; 9 nucleotides align to TRBD1. The V gene's germline CDR1 is LGHNA and CDR2 YNFKEQ. The length of the CDR3 is 16 residues. The trim removed 3 bases at V and 6 bases at J, leaving 8 bases unmatched. The CDR3 region has the DNA TGTGCCAGCAGCCAGGGGACAGGGATTATGCCCGGGGAGCTGTTTTTT. Its translation is CASSQGTGIMPGELFF.

The chain couples TRBV18 to TRBJ1-5; D unclear. Trimming took off 2 bases at V and 3 bases at J, with 14 bases between the two ends. Germline V gene data show CDR1 as KGHSH and CDR2 as LQKENI. The CDR3 extends over 16 amino acids. Here the CDR3 DNA reads TGTGCCAGCTCACCAGGAGGGCAACCGTCCAATCAGCCCCAGCATTTT. Amino acids: CASSPGGQPSNQPQHF. Full variable domain (outside the CDR3, taken from reference TRBV18 and TRBJ1-5): NAGVMQNPRHLVRRRGQEARLRCSPMKGHSHVYWYRQLPEEGLKFMVYLQKENIIDESGMPKERFSAEFPKEGPSILRIQQVVRGDSAAYFCASSPGGQPSNQPQHFGDGTRLSIL.

CDR3 protein: CASSPETSGGETQYF. Here the CDR3 DNA reads TGTGCCAGCAGCCCCGAGACTAGCGGGGGCGAGACCCAGTACTTC. V gene TRBV4-2 combines with J gene TRBJ2-5; TRBD2 agrees at 12 bases. V was clipped by 4 bases and J by 5 bases; unmatched bases: 5. Germline V gene sequence: CDR1 LGHNA, CDR2 YNFKEQ. This CDR3 comprises 15 residues.

The V call is TRBV6-6, the J call TRBJ1-1; D possibly corresponds to TRBD1 (5 bases). Germline V CDR1 and CDR2: MNHNY, SVGAGI (reference sequence). V was cut by 1 base and J by 10 bases, with 16 bases left in between. The CDR3 spans 14 residues. CDR3 DNA sequence: TGTGCCAGCAGTTACTGGCCCGGCGAGGGACGAGCTTTCTTT. Translated, it gives CASSYWPGEGRAFF.

The rearrangement uses TRBV7-6 and TRBJ2-7; tentatively, D is TRBD1 or TRBD2 (5 bases each). This CDR3 is 15 amino acids long. Germline V gene lookup returns CDR1 SGHVS and CDR2 FNYEAQ. Trimming took off 1 base at V and 0 bases at J, with 10 bases between the two ends. CDR3 in DNA: TGTGCCAGCAGCTTAGATTTGGGACCCTCCTACGAGCAGTACTTC. Its translation: CASSLDLGPSYEQYF.

As to this clonotype: Just one base apart from a much larger clone, this may be a read error. V is TRBV11-2 and J is TRBJ2-3; D possibly corresponds to TRBD1 (6 bases). The germline CDR1 and CDR2 sequences are SGHAT and FQNNGV. The CDR3 is 17 residues long. The CDR3 DNA reads TGTGCCAGCAGCTTAGATCTGGGGGCAGGGAGCCCAGATTCGCAGTATTTT. Its translation is CASSLDLGAGSPDSQYF.

This clonotype was seen many times. The V gene is TRBV19, the J gene TRBJ1-1; D might be TRBD1 (6 bases). The CDR3 totals 13 residues. V was cut by 2 bases and J by 11 bases, with 15 bases left in between. The germline gives CDR1 LNHDA, CDR2 SQIVND (reference sequence). The CDR3 here is CASSIQLQGAAFF. The CDR3 region has the DNA TGTGCCAGTAGTATACAATTACAGGGTGCGGCTTTCTTT.

As concerns this clonotype: Germline and junction disagree at one end, which may indicate a read error. The rearrangement joins TRBV7-7 to TRBJ1-4, with TRBD1 matching 7 bases. Per germline, CDR1 SSHAT and CDR2 FNYEAQ (reference sequence). The CDR3 extends over 15 amino acids. The CDR3 here is CASSLSDRENEKLFF. CDR3 nucleotides: TGTGCTAGCAGCTTATCTGACAGGGAGAATGAAAAACTGTTTTTT.

This clonotype was recorded a few times. The J gene is TRBJ1-3, the V gene TRBV20-1; 10 positions agree with TRBD1. CDR3 length: 14 residues. Germline CDR1 DFQATT, CDR2 SNEGSKA (reference sequence). V lost 3 bases, J lost 3 bases, and 2 bases stayed unmatched. The CDR3 is CSARTGGDGNTIYF. CDR3 sequence (DNA): TGCAGTGCTAGGACAGGGGGCGATGGAAACACCATATATTTT.

This clonotype was observed a handful of times. An end of the junction differs from the germline gene, which may be a read error. The chain joins TRBV6-2 or TRBV6-3 to TRBJ2-2; D call uncertain. Germline V gene lookup returns CDR1 MNHEY and CDR2 SVGEGT. There are 12 residues in the CDR3. The CDR3 is CASSLPTRELFF. CDR3 DNA: TGTGCCAGCAGTTTGCCCACCCGGGAGCTGTTTTTT.

This clonotype was detected ten times or more. The V and J genes are TRBV2 and TRBJ2-5; maybe TRBD2 (5 bases). V gave up 4 bases and J gave up 2 bases, with 17 bases separating them. Germline-derived CDR1 and CDR2 are SNHLY and FYNNEI. The length of the CDR3 is 16 residues. The CDR3 region has the DNA TGTGCCAGCAGTGGGTTTGGGAGCGGACCTCAAGAGACCCAGTACTTC. Its protein is CASSGFGSGPQETQYF.

This clonotype was observed a handful of times. DNA of the CDR3: TGTGCCAGCAGTCCCCGGGACAGGGGCTCCAATGAGCAGTTCTTC. Amino acids: CASSPRDRGSNEQFF. This sequence joins TRBV27 and TRBJ2-1; TRBD1 aligns across 10 bases. CDR1 and CDR2 from the germline V gene are MNHEY and SMNVEV (reference sequence). Trimming took 5 bases from V and 6 from J; bases not matched to a gene: 7. This CDR3 is built from 15 residues.

This chain links TRBV6-5 with TRBJ1-2; 11 positions match TRBD1. CDR1 and CDR2 (germline): MNHEY, SVGAGI. The CDR3 is 16 amino acids. The junction had 7 bases not matched to a gene; V was cut back by 2 bases and J by 5 bases. As DNA, the CDR3 is TGTGCCAGCAGTTACGCCCGGACAGGGGGCGCGTATGGCTACACCTTC. Protein: CASSYARTGGAYGYTF.

This clonotype was seen at least ten times. The rearrangement uses TRBV20-1 and TRBJ2-3, with D perhaps assigned TRBD1 or TRBD2 (7 bases each). The germline V gene encodes CDR1 DFQATT and CDR2 SNEGSKA (reference sequence). Trimming pared 6 bases from V and 6 bases from J, leaving 19 bases between. This CDR3 comprises 14 residues. CDR3 region: CSASGTARVDTQYF. CDR3 DNA sequence: TGCAGTGCCAGCGGGACAGCGCGCGTGGATACGCAGTATTTT.

In this sample, this clonotype turned up a few times. The V and J genes are TRBV2 and TRBJ1-3; D gene unclear. The V and J ends lost 4 bases and 0 bases respectively, with 7 bases between them. Per the germline V gene, CDR1 is SNHLY and CDR2 is FYNNEI. The CDR3 has 14 amino acids. The DNA of the CDR3 is TGTGCCAGCAGTGTGAGTCGCTCTGGAAACACCATATATTTT. This sequence encodes CASSVSRSGNTIYF.

This clonotype was recorded many times. V is TRBV12-3 or TRBV12-4 and J is TRBJ1-5; no clear D. The V and J ends lost 5 bases and 3 bases respectively, with 11 bases between them. The CDR3 has 14 residues. CDR3 in DNA: TGTGCCAGCAGTGATCACCGTTACAATCAGCCCCAGCATTTT. Translated, it gives CASSDHRYNQPQHF.

This clonotype was seen at least ten times. The chain employs TRBV18 and TRBJ2-3, with D hard to call. The length of the CDR3 is 13 residues. The germline V gene has CDR1 KGHSH and CDR2 LQKENI. The ends were cut back, 6 bases at V and 2 bases at J, with 9 bases in the middle. CDR3 loop: CASSLGYTDTQYF. In nucleotides, the CDR3 is TGTGCCAGCTCCCTGGGGTACACAGATACGCAGTATTTT.

This chain links TRBV18 with TRBJ1-5; TRBD1 aligns across 9 bases. Germline V gene sequence: CDR1 KGHSH, CDR2 LQKENI. This CDR3 contains 15 residues. With V trimmed by 2 bases and J by 7 bases, 6 bases remained unmatched. The CDR3 nucleotides read TGTGCCAGCTCACCAGAACAGGGGGCAGGGCAGCCCCAGCATTTT. It translates to CASSPEQGAGQPQHF.

This clonotype was counted at least ten times. This chain uses TRBV25-1 with TRBJ1-2; 9 bases line up with TRBD1. CDR1 and CDR2 from the germline V gene are MGHDK and SYGVNS. The J segment lost 2 bases and the V segment lost 6 bases, leaving 13 bases of the junction unmatched. The CDR3 covers 17 residues. The CDR3 loop reads CASSHVPGTGRNYGYTF. The CDR3 DNA is TGTGCCAGCAGCCACGTCCCCGGGACAGGGAGAAACTATGGCTACACCTTC.

This clonotype was observed many times. The chain joins TRBV29-1 to TRBJ2-3; 7 positions agree with TRBD2. This CDR3 region has 14 residues. In germline, CDR1 is SQVTM, CDR2 ANQGSEA. V lost 4 bases and J lost 4; bases outside the gene matches: 8. CDR3 bases: TGCAGCGTTGCCAGCGGGGCCTATGCAGATACGCAGTATTTT. This translates into CSVASGAYADTQYF.

This clonotype showed up many times. The chain combines TRBV7-3 with TRBJ2-7, with D perhaps assigned TRBD1 or TRBD2 (6 bases each). Deletions cut 5 bases from V and 8 bases from J, with 16 bases between. CDR1 is SGHTA and CDR2 is FQGTGA in the germline V gene. The CDR3 is made up of 13 amino acids. CDR3 sequence reads: CASSPSGGRKQYF. CDR3 coding DNA: TGTGCCAGCAGCCCATCTGGGGGGCGCAAGCAGTACTTC.

This clonotype was seen many times. This rearrangement joins TRBV6-2 or TRBV6-3 to TRBJ1-5; D is ambiguous. The CDR3 covers 11 residues. The V gene lost 6 bases and the J gene lost 7 bases, with 7 bases spanning the gap. Germline CDR1 and CDR2: MNHEY and SVGEGT. The CDR3 DNA sequence: TGTGCCAGCAGGAATAACCAGCCCCAGCATTTT. Translating gives CASRNNQPQHF.